A single sample is the source of the 30 T cell receptor beta chains below, sequenced in a study of blood T cell repertoires in COVID-19. This table comes from immunoSEQ multiplex PCR, and its TCRdb copy is limited to in-frame clones, with some not included. This sample has some 200,000 clones, with about 79% found just once. The sequencing sample was made of PBMCs or T cells enriched from blood (not recorded which). All receptors derive from a woman between 35 and 50 years old with acute COVID-19.

The chain carries TRBV6-5 and TRBJ1-6; 7 bases align to TRBD1. V lost 4 bases to trimming and J lost 8 bases; unmatched junction nucleotides: 8. CDR1 and CDR2 (germline): MNHEY, SVGAGI. The CDR3 runs 15 residues. The CDR3 region is CASSLFPGTDSPLHF. In nucleotides, the CDR3 is TGTGCCAGCAGTTTGTTTCCCGGGACAGATTCACCCCTCCACTTT.

The V and J genes are TRBV30 and TRBJ1-5, with TRBD1 matching over 9 bases. Germline CDR1 is GTSNPN and CDR2 is SVGIG (reference sequence). J was trimmed by 4 bases and V by 2 bases; bases with no gene match: 9. The length of the CDR3 is 16 residues. CDR3 bases: TGTGCCTGGAGTCCCATTGACAGGGGGGGTAATCAGCCCCAGCATTTT. This gives the protein CAWSPIDRGGNQPQHF.

This clone was detected once. The V call is TRBV7-9, the J call TRBJ1-4; D gene uncertain. The CDR3 contains 10 residues. Looked up from germline, CDR1 is SEHNR and CDR2 is FQNEAQ (reference sequence). Trimming left V 8 bases short and J 8 bases short, with 6 bases between. In DNA, the CDR3 is TGTGCCAGCCGAGGGGAAAAACTGTTTTTT. Translated: CASRGEKLFF.

This chain joins TRBV7-9 and TRBJ1-6; no firm D call. The CDR3 totals 14 residues. V lost 0 bases, J lost 6 bases, and 6 bases lay in between. CDR1 and CDR2 from the germline V gene are SEHNR and FQNEAQ (reference sequence). As DNA, the CDR3 is TGTGCCAGCAGCTTAGCCGGGTCTAATTCACCCCTCCACTTT. As protein: CASSLAGSNSPLHF.

The chain couples TRBV7-2 to TRBJ2-1; TRBD2 agrees at 9 bases. V dropped 3 bases and J dropped 5; count of bases not matched to a gene: 14. This CDR3 has 18 amino acids. The V gene's germline CDR1 is SGHTA and CDR2 FQGNSA. This CDR3 is CASSLRSGSGGFHNEQFF. The CDR3, as DNA: TGTGCCAGCAGCTTGAGGTCTGGTAGCGGGGGCTTTCACAATGAGCAGTTCTTC.

V and J are TRBV9 and TRBJ2-3; 10 nucleotides agree with TRBD2. There are 15 residues in the CDR3. J gave up 2 bases and V 4 bases, and 4 bases lay outside the gene matches. In germline, CDR1 is SGDLS, CDR2 YYNGEE. The CDR3 DNA reads as TGTGCCAGCAGCACCCTAGCGGGAGTCACAGATACGCAGTATTTT. Translating it yields CASSTLAGVTDTQYF.

V usage is TRBV9 and J usage is TRBJ1-2, with a tentative D call TRBD1 (5 bases). Trimming took off 4 bases at V and 5 bases at J, with 21 bases between the two ends. This CDR3 region has 16 residues. The germline CDR1 and CDR2 sequences are SGDLS and YYNGEE. The CDR3 DNA reads as TGTGCCAGCAGCAGGGGTTCCGACCTTACGCATTATGGCTACACCTTC. Residues: CASSRGSDLTHYGYTF.

This chain connects TRBV9 to TRBJ1-3; D gene ambiguous. Between the trimmed V and J ends, which lost 1 base and 0 bases, there was a span of 14 bases. The CDR3 runs 17 residues. Germline V lookup: CDR1 SGDLS, CDR2 YYNGEE. The CDR3 DNA sequence: TGTGCCAGCAGCGTAATTCCGGGAGGAAACTCTGGAAACACCATATATTTT. It is translated as CASSVIPGGNSGNTIYF. Supplemented by reference TRBV9 and TRBJ1-3, the full variable domain reads DSGVTQTPKHLITATGQRVTLRCSPRSGDLSVYWYQQSLDQGLQFLIQYYNGEERAKGNILERFSAQQFPDLHSELNLSSLELGDSALYFCASSVIPGGNSGNTIYFGEGSWLTVV.

The chain is built from TRBV7-3 and TRBJ2-3; 12 bases line up with TRBD2. The trim removed 1 base at V and 0 bases at J, leaving 2 bases unmatched. The CDR3 sequence is 17 residues long. Germline CDR1 is SGHTA and CDR2 is FQGTGA. The CDR3 DNA sequence: TGTGCCAGCAGCTTAAGGGGGACTAGCGGGAGCACAGATACGCAGTATTTT. Protein: CASSLRGTSGSTDTQYF. Looking up the rest from reference TRBV7-3 and TRBJ2-3 gives the full variable domain: GAGVSQTPSNKVTEKGKYVELRCDPISGHTALYWYRQSLGQGPEFLIYFQGTGAADDSGLPNDRFFAVRPEGSVSTLKIQRTERGDSAVYLCASSLRGTSGSTDTQYFGPGTRLTVL.

This clone was detected only once. V usage is TRBV4-2 and J usage is TRBJ2-3, with 10 bases lining up with TRBD2. In germline, CDR1 is LGHNA, CDR2 YNFKEQ. CDR3 length equals 19 residues. The junction had 13 bases not matched to a gene; V was cut back by 3 bases and J by 1 base. The CDR3 sequence is CASSHPAQREGLGTDTQYF. The CDR3 DNA is TGTGCCAGCAGCCACCCAGCCCAGCGGGAGGGCCTGGGCACAGATACGCAGTATTTT.

This chain connects TRBV5-1 to TRBJ2-3; D is unresolved. The V gene lost 2 bases and the J gene lost 2 bases, with 9 bases spanning the gap. This CDR3 contains 14 residues. Germline-derived CDR1 and CDR2 are SGHRS and YFSETQ. This CDR3 reads CASSFRAPTDTQYF. In DNA, the CDR3 is TGCGCCAGCAGCTTTAGAGCCCCCACAGATACGCAGTATTTT.

The chain recombines TRBV11-1 with TRBJ2-2; weak D call: TRBD1 (6 bases). V lost 4 bases and J 0 bases, leaving 9 bases between the germline ends. CDR3 length: 15 residues. Germline V CDR1 and CDR2: SGHAT, FQDESV (reference sequence). The CDR3 DNA sequence: TGTGCCAGCAGCTACGGACAGTCGAACACCGGGGAGCTGTTTTTT. Protein sequence: CASSYGQSNTGELFF.

The CDR3 DNA reads as TGCAGCTACTTAGGGGACTATAACTATGGCTACACCTTC. It encodes CSYLGDYNYGYTF. The rearrangement joins TRBV29-1 to TRBJ1-2; the D gene is possibly TRBD1 (5 bases). The CDR3 runs 13 residues. V lost 8 bases to trimming and J lost 1 base, with 14 bases between them. CDR1 is SQVTM, CDR2 ANQGSEA, per germline. Combining the CDR3 with reference TRBV29-1 and TRBJ1-2 gives the whole variable domain SAVISQKPSRDICQRGTSLTIQCQVDSQVTMMFWYRQQPGQSLTLIATANQGSEATYESGFVIDKFPISRPNLTFSTLTVSNMSPEDSSIYLCSYLGDYNYGYTFGSGTRLTVV.

For this clone: The sample carries other DNA sequences with the same CDR3. This chain links TRBV18 with TRBJ1-1, with no clear D. This CDR3 contains 13 residues. Germline lookup yields CDR1 KGHSH and CDR2 LQKENI. The V gene lost 3 bases and the J gene lost 0 bases, with 5 bases spanning the gap. The CDR3 bases are TGTGCCAGCTCACCCGAGATGAACACTGAAGCTTTCTTT. The encoded protein is CASSPEMNTEAFF. The whole variable domain, remainder taken from reference TRBV18 and TRBJ1-1, is NAGVMQNPRHLVRRRGQEARLRCSPMKGHSHVYWYRQLPEEGLKFMVYLQKENIIDESGMPKERFSAEFPKEGPSILRIQQVVRGDSAAYFCASSPEMNTEAFFGQGTRLTVV.

The J gene is TRBJ1-6, the V gene TRBV6-4; D possibly corresponds to TRBD1 (5 bases). Trimming removed 2 bases at V and 7 bases at J, with 15 bases between. The CDR3 runs to 16 residues. CDR1 is MRHNA, CDR2 SNTAGT, per germline. The DNA of the CDR3 is TGTGCCAGCAGTGACCTACCCGGGGGGGGAAATTCACCCCTCCACTTT. It codes for CASSDLPGGGNSPLHF.

V gene TRBV7-2 combines with J gene TRBJ1-2, with unresolved D. Germline V CDR1 and CDR2: SGHTA, FQGNSA. V lost 5 bases and J lost 6, with 19 bases in between. The CDR3 is made up of 15 amino acids. The CDR3 DNA follows: TGTGCCAGCAGCCGGCCGGCCTCCGGGAGAGATGGCTACACCTTC. Translating it yields CASSRPASGRDGYTF.

In DNA form, the CDR3 reads TGCAGCGTTGCGGGGGTGGCCGAGGCAGGGGGTAGAGGCTACACCTTC. It yields the protein CSVAGVAEAGGRGYTF. The rearrangement joins TRBV29-1 to TRBJ1-2, with 7 bases lining up with TRBD1. This CDR3 has 16 residues. CDR1 is SQVTM, CDR2 ANQGSEA, per germline. The V and J ends lost 4 bases and 8 bases, in that order; junction bases with no gene match: 19.

The J gene is TRBJ1-2, the V gene TRBV5-4; the D gene is possibly TRBD1 (6 bases). CDR3 length: 16 amino acids. CDR1 is SGHNT, CDR2 YYREEE, per germline (reference sequence). V was pared by 4 bases and J by 4 bases, with 20 bases between. The CDR3 nucleotides are TGTGCCAGCAGCCCTGGGGGCAGTTCTCTTTCCTATGGCTACACCTTC. Translating gives CASSPGGSSLSYGYTF. Variable domain in full (rest from reference TRBV5-4 and TRBJ1-2): ETGVTQSPTHLIKTRGQQVTLRCSSQSGHNTVSWYQQALGQGPQFIFQYYREEENGRGNFPPRFSGLQFPNYSSELNVNALELDDSALYLCASSPGGSSLSYGYTFGSGTRLTVV.

The chain has TRBV6-5 and TRBJ2-7; D might be TRBD1 (6 bases). V was pared by 4 bases and J by 0 bases, with 10 bases between. CDR1 MNHEY and CDR2 SVGAGI come from the germline V gene. The CDR3 spans 14 residues. The CDR3 is CASSSSDSSYEQYF. The DNA for the CDR3 is TGTGCCAGCAGTTCGTCGGACAGCTCCTACGAGCAGTACTTC.

The chain links TRBV7-2 to TRBJ2-5; 8 positions agree with TRBD1. This CDR3 is 16 amino acids long. V dropped 4 bases and J dropped 2; count of bases not matched to a gene: 9. Germline CDR1 and CDR2: SGHTA and FQGNSA. The CDR3 DNA reads TGTGCCAGCAGCTCTTTGGGACAGGTGGGGCAAGAGACCCAGTACTTC. Its translation: CASSSLGQVGQETQYF.

The gene calls are TRBV5-1 and TRBJ1-5; possibly TRBD1 for D (6 bases). The CDR3 loop spans 14 amino acids. V lost 4 bases to trimming and J lost 4 bases, with 12 bases between them. Germline loops: CDR1 SGHRS, CDR2 YFSETQ. CDR3 in DNA: TGCGCCAGCAGCCAGGGGACGGAAAATCAGCCCCAGCATTTT. As protein: CASSQGTENQPQHF.

This chain links TRBV30 with TRBJ1-4, with D maybe TRBD1 (5 bases). Trimming pared 2 bases from V and 0 bases from J, leaving 10 bases between. The germline V gene has CDR1 GTSNPN and CDR2 SVGIG (reference sequence). The CDR3 extends over 15 amino acids. CDR3 protein: CAWSSLQATNEKLFF. In DNA, the CDR3 is TGTGCCTGGAGTTCTCTACAGGCAACTAATGAAAAACTGTTTTTT.

The rearrangement links TRBV7-3 to TRBJ2-1; D possibly corresponds to TRBD1 (5 bases). CDR3 length: 15 residues. V was pared by 4 bases and J by 1 base, with 11 bases between. Germline-derived CDR1 and CDR2 are SGHTA and FQGTGA. The CDR3 DNA follows: TGTGCCAGCAGCTGGGTAAGGGGATCCTACAATGAGCAGTTCTTC. This gives the protein CASSWVRGSYNEQFF.

This clone came up once. The V gene is TRBV7-9, the J gene TRBJ2-1; 8 bases line up with TRBD1. Germline V gene data show CDR1 as SEHNR and CDR2 as FQNEAQ (reference sequence). This CDR3 spans 15 amino acids. The junction had 2 bases not matched to a gene; V was cut back by 1 base and J by 3 bases. CDR3 in amino acids: CASSLDRGIYNEQFF. The CDR3 DNA reads as TGTGCCAGCAGCTTAGACAGGGGGATCTACAATGAGCAGTTCTTC.

This clone was picked up a small number of times. The chain carries TRBV7-3 and TRBJ2-3; a possible D gene is TRBD2 (6 bases). This CDR3 region has 15 residues. The V and J ends lost 3 bases and 2 bases respectively, with 12 bases between them. Germline-derived CDR1 and CDR2 are SGHTA and FQGTGA. The CDR3 here is CASSFTGEVTDTQYF. The CDR3 nucleotides are TGTGCCAGCAGCTTTACGGGAGAAGTCACAGATACGCAGTATTTT.

V is TRBV28 and J is TRBJ1-2; possibly TRBD1 for D (6 bases). Between the trimmed V and J ends, which lost 3 bases and 5 bases, there was a span of 19 bases. The germline CDR1 and CDR2 sequences are MDHEN and SYDVKM. The CDR3 loop spans 16 amino acids. In nucleotides, the CDR3 is TGTGCCAGCAGTTTGGGAGGAACGGGGAGGGGGTATGGCTACACCTTC. This sequence encodes CASSLGGTGRGYGYTF.

V usage is TRBV15 and J usage is TRBJ2-1; 9 bases are a match to TRBD1. This CDR3 region has 16 residues. The J segment lost 6 bases and the V segment lost 5 bases, leaving 11 bases of the junction unmatched. From germline, CDR1 is LNHNV and CDR2 YYDKDF (reference sequence). The CDR3 coding sequence is TGTGCCACCAGCGGGGGCGGGACAGGGCCTTTCAATGAGCAGTTCTTC. Protein: CATSGGGTGPFNEQFF.

This clone has a handful of counts. The rearrangement links TRBV4-2 to TRBJ2-3; no definite D call. Germline-derived CDR1 and CDR2 are LGHNA and YNFKEQ. The CDR3 has 14 residues. V was cut by 0 bases and J by 2 bases, with 6 bases left in between. CDR3 region: CASSQDLLTDTQYF. The DNA of the CDR3 is TGTGCCAGCAGCCAAGACTTACTCACAGATACGCAGTATTTT.

This chain connects TRBV4-1 to TRBJ1-2, with a weak D call TRBD1 (5 bases). With 4 bases removed from V and 4 bases from J, the gap between germline ends came to 16 bases. This CDR3 spans 15 amino acids. Looked up from germline, CDR1 is MGHRA and CDR2 is YSYEKL. CDR3 sequence reads: CASSLSPGGIYGYTF. The CDR3, as DNA: TGCGCCAGCAGCCTGTCCCCGGGGGGGATCTATGGCTACACCTTC.

This chain links TRBV29-1 with TRBJ1-2; 10 bases are a match to TRBD1. The trim removed 5 bases at V and 2 bases at J, leaving 11 bases unmatched. The CDR3 is 16 residues long. The germline V gene encodes CDR1 SQVTM and CDR2 ANQGSEA. CDR3: CSVFFEETGGNYGYTF. The CDR3 DNA is TGCAGCGTTTTTTTCGAAGAGACAGGGGGCAACTATGGCTACACCTTC.